This section outlines one T cell receptor beta chain sequence together with its context. As handled by the study authors: Reference gene primers were amplified, and this amplification served to estimate nucleated cell counts. Measured with immunoSEQ multiplex PCR; TCRdb has only the in-frame clones, and not every one. V and J calls and clone size are those listed in that table; D and trimming were worked out from the DNA. The sample contains fewer than 200,000 clones, around 89% of which appear only once. The data stem from a study of blood T cell repertoires in COVID-19. Overall study: Specimens from acute and convalescent COVID-19 originated in the United States, Italy and Spain. The cDNA or gDNA used as material had been derived from T cells, B-cell-depleted T cells, or PBMCs.

The CDR3 length is 16 residues. The V and J ends lost 5 bases and 0 bases, in that order; junction bases with no gene match: 9. Germline CDR1 and CDR2: SEHNR and FQNEAQ (reference sequence). The sample taken for sequencing was peripheral blood. The chain uses TRBV7-9 and TRBJ2-7, with TRBD2 matching over 8 bases. The origin of this receptor is a young man who had recovered from COVID-19. This chain's CDR3 is CASSPISGTSSYEQYF. The DNA of the CDR3 is TGTGCCAGCAGCCCCATTAGCGGGACTAGCTCCTACGAGCAGTACTTC.